This record covers a single T cell receptor beta chain. Its antigen specificity is not known. Base quality data are lacking; no much larger clone is found one base away. This sample stems from a study of Graves' ophthalmopathy and Graves' hyperthyroidism (dated by TCRdb to 2016 to 2019). In the study overall: Hyperthyroidism was considered stable if no progression to ophthalmopathy occurred within 18 months of follow-up. To tell Graves' ophthalmopathy apart from Graves' hyperthyroidism, and to predict which patients would progress to ophthalmopathy, the study relied on TCR beta repertoire signatures. In total, approximately 130 blood samples were TCR-sequenced: 40 to 45 ophthalmopathy, some 80 hyperthyroidism and roughly 17 hyperthyroidism-to-ophthalmopathy patients. To explore V-J signatures that separate ophthalmopathy from hyperthyroidism, a discovery set of fewer than 110 patients was enrolled, consisting of approximately 44 with ophthalmopathy and approximately 60 with stable hyperthyroidism. An independent validation cohort was composed of some 19 hyperthyroidism patients and some 16 patients who later progressed from hyperthyroidism to ophthalmopathy. In six hyperthyroidism patients, the T-cell repertoire of thyroid tissue was compared with the T-cell repertoire of blood. After sampling, hyperthyroidism patients received methimazole starting at 30 mg daily, and ophthalmopathy patients received high-dose intravenous methylprednisolone.

TCR beta CDR3 regions were amplified from RNA transcripts for repertoire sequencing. HTBI primers and the Qiagen OneStep RT-PCR kit were used in a first-round RT-PCR, which was followed by a second-round multiplex PCR, size selection and purification. Libraries were sequenced paired-end with 100 bp reads on an Illumina HiSeq2000. As for the authors' bioinformatics: SOAPnuke was used for read processing, and reads with adapters, uncalled bases, a mean Phred below 15, or no exact constant-primer or identifier match were discarded. COPE v1.2.5 was used to merge the high-quality paired reads. Each unique nucleotide sequence was treated as a clonotype, and MiTCR v1.1 was used to align the clonotypes to the IMGT TRB V, D and J references. The analysis was limited to V-J combinations with a frequency above 0.0001, which together covered 99.2% of the repertoires. A TCR clonal expansion and chaos score per V-J combination was defined as the ratio of F50 clonal expansion to chaos observed in the TCRdist matrix. Welch's t-statistics and random forest were used to reduce features to about a dozen V-J combinations, which were fed into a naive Bayes classifier. Thyroid-blood repertoire similarity was quantified with the Morisita-Horn index. TCRdb trimmed the raw reads at Q25, called clones with MiXCR and kept productive beta chains. When rows share a CDR3 protein, they turn into one entry using the most common DNA and genes. These V and J calls are TCRdb output, not the study's own analysis. This sample holds 900,000 to 1,200,000 distinct CDR3 sequences; less than 45% were observed only once. The leading ten clones occupy 11% of the sample.

Paper-wide results and their limitations: Most expanded thyroid clonotypes with a frequency above 0.001 also appeared in blood, which suggests that blood repertoires may reflect the immune response in the thyroid. The 13-signature model separated ophthalmopathy from stable hyperthyroidism with 85% to 90% sensitivity and almost 84% specificity in cross-validation, and 80%/75% in the test set. No statistical method was used to set the sample size in advance, and the investigators knew which group each participant was assigned to. In validation, the model predicted ophthalmopathy progression with more than 55% sensitivity and roughly 78% specificity; about a dozen predicted patients were CT-confirmed with GO in a median of about 6.2 months.

The cysteine opens and the phenylalanine closes a CDR3 of 16 amino acids. CDR3 DNA only is kept here, 48 bases in frame from base 1. Reading the germline V gene (reference sequence) gives CDR1 SEHNR and CDR2 FQNEAQ. V is pruned by 5 bases and J by 2 bases, leaving 8 bases of the junction without a gene match. Hyperthyroidism patients were newly diagnosed, were aged 18 to 65 years, and had a disease duration under 2 months. Patients with other autoimmune diseases, uncontrolled infections, pregnancy or lactation were excluded from the study. Diagnosis relied on clinical symptoms, serum thyroxine, TRAb, thyroid ultrasound and orbital computed tomography. Total RNA was extracted using Trizol reagent, and RNA quality was checked on an Agilent 2100 Bioanalyzer.

This clonotype was sampled from an adult man with Graves' hyperthyroidism. The sequence is built from TRBV7-9 and TRBJ2-2, with 7 central nucleotides matching TRBD2. Specimen: peripheral blood or thyroid tissue (not recorded which). The DNA reads as follows: TGTGCCAGCAGCATATGGACTAGGATAAACACCGGGGAGCTGTTTTTT. It translates to CASSIWTRINTGELFF.